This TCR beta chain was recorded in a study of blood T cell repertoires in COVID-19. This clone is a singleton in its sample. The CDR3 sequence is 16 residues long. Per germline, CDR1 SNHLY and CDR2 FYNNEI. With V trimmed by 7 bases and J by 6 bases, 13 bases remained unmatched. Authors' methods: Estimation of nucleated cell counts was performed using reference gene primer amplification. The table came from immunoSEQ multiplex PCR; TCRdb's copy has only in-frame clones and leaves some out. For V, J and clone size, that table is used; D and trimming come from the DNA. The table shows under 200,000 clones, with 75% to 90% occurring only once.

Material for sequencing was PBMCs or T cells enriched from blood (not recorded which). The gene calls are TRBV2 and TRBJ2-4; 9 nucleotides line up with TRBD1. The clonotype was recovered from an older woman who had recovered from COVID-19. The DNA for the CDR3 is TGTGCCAGCATGGCCGCTCCGGGACAGGGTTTAAACATTCAGTACTTC. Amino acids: CASMAAPGQGLNIQYF.